This T cell receptor (beta chain) comes out of a study of Ad26.COV2.S vaccination and SARS-CoV-2 variants. About the study: The study gave Ad26.COV2.S intramuscularly, once or twice 56 days apart.

Looked up from germline, CDR1 is SGHRS and CDR2 is YFSETQ. The V end lost 4 bases, the J end lost 4 bases, and 23 bases lay between the germline ends. The length of the CDR3 is 17 residues. This clone was detected only a few times. The antigen is unknown. As for treatment: some 20 received Ad26.COV2.S at low or high dose, single or two shots; five or six received placebo; per-sample allocation not given. Sampling took place 63 days after the first vaccine or placebo injection. Its platform was an Ad26 vector, and its expressed antigen was Wuhan-strain SARS-CoV-2 spike. The assay was immunoSEQ multiplex PCR, and TCRdb's table has in-frame clones only and misses some. The sample comprises some 350,000 clones, 85% to 90% of which are singletons, and around 5.5% rests with the top ten. Overall study findings and caveats: Recipients of vaccine and of placebo showed similar breadth of their non-spike TCR repertoires.

The chain uses TRBV5-1 and TRBJ1-2; perhaps TRBD1 as D (5 bases). The receptor was derived from a person aged 18 to 65 who received the Ad26.COV2.S COVID-19 vaccine or a placebo. The material was peripheral blood, obtained in a trial of Ad26.COV2.S vaccine versus placebo. CDR3 nucleotides: TGCGCCAGCAGCCCTCCTTTTGCTGTCGACAGCACCTATGGCTACACCTTC. Translated: CASSPPFAVDSTYGYTF. The full variable domain, in which reference TRBV5-1 and TRBJ1-2 provide the parts outside the CDR3, is KAGVTQTPRYLIKTRGQQVTLSCSPISGHRSVSWYQQTPGQGLQFLFEYFSETQRNKGNFPGRFSGRQFSNSRSEMNVSTLELGDSALYLCASSPPFAVDSTYGYTFGSGTRLTVV.